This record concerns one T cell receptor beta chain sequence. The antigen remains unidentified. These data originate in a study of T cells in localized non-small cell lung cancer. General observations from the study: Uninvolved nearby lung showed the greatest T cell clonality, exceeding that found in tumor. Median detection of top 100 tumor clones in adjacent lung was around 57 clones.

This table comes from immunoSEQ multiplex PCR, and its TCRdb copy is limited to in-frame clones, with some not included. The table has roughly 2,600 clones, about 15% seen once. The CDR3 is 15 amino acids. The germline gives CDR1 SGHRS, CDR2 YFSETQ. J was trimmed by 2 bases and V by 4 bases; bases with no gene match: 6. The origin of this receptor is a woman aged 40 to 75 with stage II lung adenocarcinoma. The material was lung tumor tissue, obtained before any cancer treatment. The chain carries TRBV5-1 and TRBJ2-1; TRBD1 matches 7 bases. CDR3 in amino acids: CASSATGAPYNEQFF. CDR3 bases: TGCGCCAGCAGCGCCACAGGGGCTCCCTACAATGAGCAGTTCTTC.